This is a list of T cell receptor beta chains from one sample in a study of cytomegalovirus exposure and HLA in healthy donors. Using immunoSEQ multiplex PCR, the repertoire was profiled, and TCRdb retains in-frame clones only, with some absent. The sample holds about 180,000 clones, around 76% seen once. Sequenced sample: PBMCs. The receptors were gathered from a man aged 35 to 55 in good health and CMV-seronegative. Both conserved end residues are part of each CDR3. D genes are given only for firm matches. The size of a clone is reported for some rows only, either as once, few or many, or as a class for expanded clones.

d_call: TRBD1
j_call: TRBJ1-1
v_call: TRBV19
clone_size: .
cdr3_nt: TGTGCCAGTAGGTCTGCGACAGGGGGCGCGTCTGAAGCTTTCTTT
cdr3_aa: CASRSATGGASEAFF

d_call: TRBD1
j_call: TRBJ2-7
v_call: TRBV7-2
clone_size: .
cdr3_nt: TGTGCCAGCAGCGACAGGGTCTACGAGCAGTACTTC
cdr3_aa: CASSDRVYEQYF

d_call: TRBD1
j_call: TRBJ2-7
v_call: TRBV27
clone_size: .
cdr3_nt: TGTGCCAGCCGACAGGGTGGCGAGCAGTACTTC
cdr3_aa: CASRQGGEQYF

d_call: TRBD2
j_call: TRBJ2-1
v_call: TRBV6-6
clone_size: .
cdr3_nt: TGTGCCACTGGACTAGCCGCAGTCGATGAGCAGTTCTTC
cdr3_aa: CATGLAAVDEQFF

d_call: TRBD2
j_call: TRBJ2-2
v_call: TRBV5-4
clone_size: .
cdr3_nt: TGTGCCAGCAGCTTCGGGCTAGCGGGAGGGTCCCGGGAGCTGTTTTTT
cdr3_aa: CASSFGLAGGSRELFF

d_call: TRBD2
j_call: TRBJ2-2
v_call: TRBV4-1
clone_size: .
cdr3_nt: TGCGCCAGCAGCCATCGCGGACTAGCGGGGGGGCCCGGGGAGCTGTTTTTT
cdr3_aa: CASSHRGLAGGPGELFF

d_call: TRBD1
j_call: TRBJ2-1
v_call: TRBV28
clone_size: .
cdr3_nt: TGTGCCAGCGCGGGCCCCGGGACAGGTATCTACAATGAGCAGTTCTTC
cdr3_aa: CASAGPGTGIYNEQFF

d_call: TRBD1
j_call: TRBJ1-2
v_call: TRBV6-5
clone_size: .
cdr3_nt: TGTGCCAGCACCCCAGGGACAGGAAAGTATGGCTACACCTTC
cdr3_aa: CASTPGTGKYGYTF

d_call: .
j_call: TRBJ1-5
v_call: TRBV19
clone_size: .
cdr3_nt: TGTGCCAGTAGTATACAGGCCGATCAGCCCCAGCATTTT
cdr3_aa: CASSIQADQPQHF

d_call: TRBD2
j_call: TRBJ2-1
v_call: TRBV25-1
clone_size: .
cdr3_nt: TGTGCCAGCAGGGGGCGGGGGACCTACAATGAGCAGTTCTTC
cdr3_aa: CASRGRGTYNEQFF

d_call: TRBD2
j_call: TRBJ2-3
v_call: TRBV19
clone_size: few
cdr3_nt: TGTGCCAGTAGTACCCCGGGACTAGCGGGAGGTGCAGATACGCAGTATTTT
cdr3_aa: CASSTPGLAGGADTQYF

d_call: TRBD1
j_call: TRBJ2-1
v_call: TRBV5-1
clone_size: .
cdr3_nt: TGCGCCAGCAGCGCAGGACAGGGATTGAGCTCCTACAATGAGCAGTTCTTC
cdr3_aa: CASSAGQGLSSYNEQFF

d_call: .
j_call: TRBJ1-5
v_call: TRBV30
clone_size: few
cdr3_nt: TGTGCCTGGAGTGTTCAGGGGCGACAGCCCCAGCATTTT
cdr3_aa: CAWSVQGRQPQHF

d_call: .
j_call: TRBJ2-7
v_call: TRBV6-1
clone_size: few
cdr3_nt: TGTGCCAGCAGTACCATGGGGGGGGCCTCCTACGAGCAGTACTTC
cdr3_aa: CASSTMGGASYEQYF

d_call: TRBD2
j_call: TRBJ2-7
v_call: TRBV29-1
clone_size: .
cdr3_nt: TGCAGCGTTGACGGGGGGGACAAACCCTACGAGCAGTACTTC
cdr3_aa: CSVDGGDKPYEQYF

d_call: .
j_call: TRBJ1-3
v_call: TRBV19
clone_size: .
cdr3_nt: TGTGCCAGTAGTGGGGACATTTATCTCGACGCCACCATATATTTT
cdr3_aa: CASSGDIYLDATIYF

d_call: .
j_call: TRBJ1-1
v_call: TRBV6-1
clone_size: .
cdr3_nt: TGTGCCAGCATTCCTTCCGGGGGGCAAGCTTTCTTT
cdr3_aa: CASIPSGGQAFF

d_call: .
j_call: TRBJ2-7
v_call: TRBV29-1
clone_size: .
cdr3_nt: TGCAGCGTTCGCGAGCGGAACTACGAGCAGTACTTC
cdr3_aa: CSVRERNYEQYF

d_call: .
j_call: TRBJ1-5
v_call: TRBV7-9
clone_size: .
cdr3_nt: TGTTCCAGCAGCTTAGTCGGTCCGCCCCAGCATTTT
cdr3_aa: CSSSLVGPPQHF

d_call: TRBD1
j_call: TRBJ1-1
v_call: TRBV10-3
clone_size: .
cdr3_nt: TGTGCCATCAGCTTCACCGGACAGGGGGCGATTGCCCCTGAAGCTTTCTTT
cdr3_aa: CAISFTGQGAIAPEAFF

d_call: TRBD1
j_call: TRBJ1-5
v_call: TRBV6-5
clone_size: .
cdr3_nt: TGTGCCAGCAGTTCCACAGGGGGTGGCTATCAGCCCCAGCATTTT
cdr3_aa: CASSSTGGGYQPQHF

d_call: TRBD2
j_call: TRBJ2-5
v_call: TRBV7-9
clone_size: .
cdr3_nt: TGTGCCAGCAGCTTAGGGGGACTAGCGGGAGTAGACCAGTACTTC
cdr3_aa: CASSLGGLAGVDQYF

d_call: .
j_call: TRBJ2-2
v_call: TRBV7-8
clone_size: few
cdr3_nt: TGTGCCAGCAGCTTACTAGTGGCGCAGAGGGCCGGGGAGCTGTTTTTT
cdr3_aa: CASSLLVAQRAGELFF

d_call: TRBD2
j_call: TRBJ2-1
v_call: TRBV5-1
clone_size: .
cdr3_nt: TGCGCCAGCAGCTTAACTAGCGGCTACAATGAGCAGTTCTTC
cdr3_aa: CASSLTSGYNEQFF

d_call: TRBD1
j_call: TRBJ1-1
v_call: TRBV11-3
clone_size: .
cdr3_nt: TGTGCCAGCAGCTACTCAGGGGGCGCGGGGAGTAGCGCTTTCTTT
cdr3_aa: CASSYSGGAGSSAFF

d_call: TRBD1
j_call: TRBJ1-2
v_call: TRBV19
clone_size: .
cdr3_nt: TGTGCCAGTAGTAGGAGAGGGACAGCAGAAGCTTATGGCTACACCTTC
cdr3_aa: CASSRRGTAEAYGYTF

d_call: .
j_call: TRBJ2-3
v_call: TRBV5-5
clone_size: .
cdr3_nt: TGTGCCAGCAGTTCAAGCCTAGGACAAGATACGCAGTATTTT
cdr3_aa: CASSSSLGQDTQYF

d_call: TRBD2
j_call: TRBJ2-3
v_call: TRBV7-6
clone_size: .
cdr3_nt: TGTGCCAGCAGCTCGGGACTAGCGGGGAGCACAGATACGCAGTATTTT
cdr3_aa: CASSSGLAGSTDTQYF

d_call: .
j_call: TRBJ1-1
v_call: TRBV11-3
clone_size: .
cdr3_nt: TGTGCCAGCAGCTTAGGGGGGCTCGGGGACACTGAAGCTTTCTTT
cdr3_aa: CASSLGGLGDTEAFF

d_call: .
j_call: TRBJ1-1
v_call: TRBV5-5
clone_size: .
cdr3_nt: TGTGCCAGCAGCTTGGATCTTCGTTGGAGCACTGAAGCTTTCTTT
cdr3_aa: CASSLDLRWSTEAFF

d_call: TRBD1
j_call: TRBJ1-1
v_call: TRBV20-1
clone_size: once
cdr3_nt: TGCAGTGCTAGGGGACAGGGAAAAGCTTTCTTT
cdr3_aa: CSARGQGKAFF

d_call: .
j_call: TRBJ1-2
v_call: TRBV6-1
clone_size: .
cdr3_nt: TGTGCCAGCAGGAGGGAGAAGGGTGGCTACACCTTC
cdr3_aa: CASRREKGGYTF

d_call: .
j_call: TRBJ1-1
v_call: TRBV29-1
clone_size: .
cdr3_nt: TGCAGCGCCCGGACCCGGGGGAACACTGAAGCTTTCTTT
cdr3_aa: CSARTRGNTEAFF

d_call: .
j_call: TRBJ2-2
v_call: TRBV9
clone_size: .
cdr3_nt: TGTGCCAGCACGTCCCAGGGCCTAAACACCGGGGAGCTGTTTTTT
cdr3_aa: CASTSQGLNTGELFF

d_call: .
j_call: TRBJ1-1
v_call: TRBV30
clone_size: .
cdr3_nt: TGTGCCGGGACTGTCGGGTCTACTGAAGCTTTCTTT
cdr3_aa: CAGTVGSTEAFF

d_call: .
j_call: TRBJ2-7
v_call: TRBV25-1
clone_size: few
cdr3_nt: TGTGCCAGCAGGGAGGGCTACGAGCAGTACTTC
cdr3_aa: CASREGYEQYF

d_call: .
j_call: TRBJ2-5
v_call: TRBV7-2
clone_size: .
cdr3_nt: TGTGCCAGCAGCACCGACCCAACTAGTCAAGAGACCCAGTACTTC
cdr3_aa: CASSTDPTSQETQYF

d_call: .
j_call: TRBJ2-2
v_call: TRBV6-4
clone_size: .
cdr3_nt: TGTGCCAGCAGTGCCGAGGGGGCGAACACCGGGGAGCTGTTTTTT
cdr3_aa: CASSAEGANTGELFF

d_call: TRBD2
j_call: TRBJ2-3
v_call: TRBV4-3
clone_size: .
cdr3_nt: TGCGCCAGCAGCGCTAGCGGGGGGGCCCCAGATACGCAGTATTTT
cdr3_aa: CASSASGGAPDTQYF

d_call: TRBD1
j_call: TRBJ2-7
v_call: TRBV28
clone_size: .
cdr3_nt: TGTGCCAGCAGTTTAACCGACAGGGGACCCTACGAGCAGTACTTC
cdr3_aa: CASSLTDRGPYEQYF

d_call: .
j_call: TRBJ2-6
v_call: TRBV28
clone_size: .
cdr3_nt: TGTGCCAGCAGAGGACAACAGGGATCTGGGGCCAACGTCCTGACTTTC
cdr3_aa: CASRGQQGSGANVLTF

d_call: .
j_call: TRBJ2-1
v_call: TRBV7-2
clone_size: .
cdr3_nt: TGTGCCAGCAGCGTAGACAGGCCCCGGAGCGATGAGCAGTTCTTC
cdr3_aa: CASSVDRPRSDEQFF

d_call: .
j_call: TRBJ2-2
v_call: TRBV28
clone_size: .
cdr3_nt: TGTGCCAGCAGTTTAACGGCAGGATCGACCGGGGAGCTGTTTTTT
cdr3_aa: CASSLTAGSTGELFF

d_call: .
j_call: TRBJ2-1
v_call: TRBV7-2
clone_size: once
cdr3_nt: TGTGCCAGCAGCTTACAGGGGTTTGATCATGAGCAGTTCTTC
cdr3_aa: CASSLQGFDHEQFF

d_call: TRBD1
j_call: TRBJ2-7
v_call: TRBV28
clone_size: once
cdr3_nt: TGTGCCAGCAGCAAAGCCGGGACAGACCACTACGAGCAGTACTTC
cdr3_aa: CASSKAGTDHYEQYF

d_call: .
j_call: TRBJ2-1
v_call: TRBV2
clone_size: .
cdr3_nt: TGTGCCAGCAGGCTAAAAAGACTGGACAATGAGCAGTTCTTC
cdr3_aa: CASRLKRLDNEQFF

d_call: TRBD1
j_call: TRBJ2-1
v_call: TRBV19
clone_size: .
cdr3_nt: TGTGCCAGTAGTATGGGGACAGGGGTTTATGAGCAGTTCTTC
cdr3_aa: CASSMGTGVYEQFF

d_call: TRBD2
j_call: TRBJ2-3
v_call: TRBV6-4
clone_size: .
cdr3_nt: TGTGCCAGATCCGTCGGACTAGTGATATCAGATACGCAGTATTTT
cdr3_aa: CARSVGLVISDTQYF

d_call: .
j_call: TRBJ2-3
v_call: TRBV7-3
clone_size: .
cdr3_nt: TGTGCCAGCAGTACATCAGGGCCAGATACGCAGTATTTT
cdr3_aa: CASSTSGPDTQYF

d_call: .
j_call: TRBJ1-4
v_call: TRBV19
clone_size: few
cdr3_nt: TGTGCCAGTAGTACGGGGGGGGCTAATGAAAAACTGTTTTTT
cdr3_aa: CASSTGGANEKLFF

d_call: .
j_call: TRBJ2-1
v_call: TRBV28
clone_size: .
cdr3_nt: TGTGCCAGCAGTTTAGGGGGGACCGGTGAGCAGTTCTTC
cdr3_aa: CASSLGGTGEQFF

d_call: .
j_call: TRBJ1-2
v_call: TRBV19
clone_size: .
cdr3_nt: TGTGCCAGTAGTATAGTGGGTAGCGGGGGCCCGCTGGACTATGGCTACACCTTC
cdr3_aa: CASSIVGSGGPLDYGYTF

d_call: TRBD2
j_call: TRBJ2-5
v_call: TRBV2
clone_size: .
cdr3_nt: TGTGCCAGCAGGCCAGCGGGGGTTCATCAAGAGACCCAGTACTTC
cdr3_aa: CASRPAGVHQETQYF

d_call: TRBD2
j_call: TRBJ2-1
v_call: TRBV10-3
clone_size: once
cdr3_nt: TGTGCCACCGGACCGGGACTAGCGGGAGGGCCCCACAATGAGCAGTTCTTC
cdr3_aa: CATGPGLAGGPHNEQFF

d_call: TRBD1
j_call: TRBJ1-3
v_call: TRBV30
clone_size: .
cdr3_nt: TGTGCCTGGAGGCGGGACAGCCTCTCTGGAAACACCATATATTTT
cdr3_aa: CAWRRDSLSGNTIYF

d_call: .
j_call: TRBJ2-7
v_call: TRBV7-3
clone_size: .
cdr3_nt: TGTGCCAGCAGCTTAAGCCAGGGGGGCTACGAGCAGTACTTC
cdr3_aa: CASSLSQGGYEQYF

d_call: .
j_call: TRBJ1-6
v_call: TRBV4-2
clone_size: .
cdr3_nt: TGTGCCAGCAGCCAAGATCGCACGGGAAATTCACCCCTCCACTTT
cdr3_aa: CASSQDRTGNSPLHF